The 22 T cell receptor beta chains below come from one sample, sequenced in a study of technical replicates of blood from a handful of donors. TCRdb's copy holds only in-frame clones and misses some; the assay was immunoSEQ multiplex PCR. The repertoire holds tens of thousands of clones, with 86% as singletons. The sequencing sample was made of PBMCs. The receptor set was obtained from a human donor in good health. Some clones in this sample may be carry-over from other donors' samples.

The DNA for the CDR3 is TGTGCCAGCAGTTTATATCGGTCGGGGGAAAAACTGTTTTTT. It yields the protein CASSLYRSGEKLFF. The chain has TRBV27 and TRBJ1-4, with D hard to call. Trimming cost V 1 base and J 8 bases, with 11 bases left between them. The V gene's germline CDR1 is MNHEY and CDR2 SMNVEV (reference sequence). The CDR3 spans 14 residues.

The rearrangement joins TRBV5-1 to TRBJ1-6; 7 nucleotides line up with TRBD1. Germline V gene sequence: CDR1 SGHRS, CDR2 YFSETQ. The trim removed 0 bases at V and 7 bases at J, leaving 10 bases unmatched. CDR3 length: 17 residues. This CDR3 reads CASSLGPAGQRNSPLHF. In nucleotides, the CDR3 is TGCGCCAGCAGCTTGGGTCCCGCGGGACAGAGAAATTCACCCCTCCACTTT. The whole variable domain, filled in from reference TRBV5-1 and TRBJ1-6, reads KAGVTQTPRYLIKTRGQQVTLSCSPISGHRSVSWYQQTPGQGLQFLFEYFSETQRNKGNFPGRFSGRQFSNSRSEMNVSTLELGDSALYLCASSLGPAGQRNSPLHFGNGTRLTVT.

J is TRBJ2-1 and V is TRBV19; TRBD1 aligns across 7 bases. CDR3 size: 11 residues. Germline CDR1 LNHDA, CDR2 SQIVND (reference sequence). Germline trimming cut 5 bases from V and 16 bases from J; bases unmatched to any gene: 8. CDR3 loop: CASSVRDSRFF. CDR3 sequence (DNA): TGTGCCAGTAGTGTCCGGGACAGCAGATTCTTC.

The CDR3 region has the DNA TGTGCCACCAGCAGAGGGGGGGATGAGCAGTACTTC. Encoded protein: CATSRGGDEQYF. This rearrangement joins TRBV15 to TRBJ2-7, with a weak D call TRBD2 (6 bases). The germline V and J ends were trimmed by 1 base and 7 bases, with 8 bases remaining between them. The CDR3 is 12 residues long. Germline V gene sequence: CDR1 LNHNV, CDR2 YYDKDF (reference sequence).

V is TRBV7-9 and J is TRBJ2-3; D is perhaps TRBD2 (6 bases). The CDR3 runs 13 residues. V was pared by 5 bases and J by 5 bases, with 11 bases between. Germline V CDR1 and CDR2: SEHNR, FQNEAQ (reference sequence). In nucleotides, the CDR3 is TGTGCCAGCAGCCCCTCGACTAGAGATACGCAGTATTTT. Translation: CASSPSTRDTQYF.

The rearrangement links TRBV4-1 to TRBJ2-7; 9 nucleotides align to TRBD2. The CDR3 is made up of 14 amino acids. J lost 0 bases, V lost 6 bases, and 3 bases had no gene match. Germline assignment: CDR1 MGHRA and CDR2 YSYEKL. CDR3 nucleotide sequence: TGCGCCAGCAGGCGGGAGGGGAGCTCCTACGAGCAGTACTTC. Its translation: CASRREGSSYEQYF.

J is TRBJ2-1 and V is TRBV28, with 8 bases lining up with TRBD2. The CDR3 contains 16 residues. CDR1 and CDR2 (germline): MDHEN, SYDVKM. The trim removed 0 bases at V and 5 bases at J, leaving 6 bases unmatched. The CDR3 DNA reads TGTGCCAGCAGTTTATGGGCTAGCGGGCAGGACAATGAGCAGTTCTTC. Encoded protein: CASSLWASGQDNEQFF.

J is TRBJ1-3 and V is TRBV30; D is unclear. The ends were cut back, 3 bases at V and 0 bases at J, with 12 bases in the middle. The CDR3 spans 15 residues. Germline CDR1 and CDR2: GTSNPN and SVGIG (reference sequence). The CDR3 protein is CAWRQTVSSGNTIYF. The CDR3 nucleotides are TGTGCCTGGAGACAGACCGTAAGCTCTGGAAACACCATATATTTT.

V and J are TRBV5-4 and TRBJ2-7; D might be TRBD2 (7 bases). CDR1 SGHNT and CDR2 YYREEE come from the germline V gene (reference sequence). V lost 4 bases and J 2 bases, leaving 19 bases between the germline ends. This CDR3 has 16 residues. The CDR3 bases are TGTGCCAGCAGCCGTGGGGGAGGGGGAGGTCCCTACGAGCAGTACTTC. It translates to CASSRGGGGGPYEQYF.

This chain uses TRBV27 with TRBJ2-1, with 9 nucleotides matching TRBD2. The CDR3 contains 15 residues. The V gene's germline CDR1 is MNHEY and CDR2 SMNVEV (reference sequence). With V trimmed by 0 bases and J by 9 bases, 6 bases remained unmatched. The CDR3 coding sequence is TGTGCCAGCAGTTTATCATCCTTAGCGGGGGTTGAGCAGTTCTTC. Translated: CASSLSSLAGVEQFF.

The J gene is TRBJ1-1, the V gene TRBV6-4, with no clear D. V was cut by 2 bases and J by 2 bases, with 6 bases left in between. This CDR3 has 13 amino acids. CDR1 is MRHNA and CDR2 is SNTAGT in the germline V gene. In DNA form, the CDR3 reads TGTGCCAGCAGTGACGAGGTTAACACTGAAGCTTTCTTT. It yields the protein CASSDEVNTEAFF.

The chain couples TRBV6-5 to TRBJ2-5, with TRBD2 matching 7 bases. This CDR3 contains 16 residues. Trimming removed 2 bases from V and 5 bases from J; junction bases left unmatched: 11. CDR1 and CDR2 (germline): MNHEY, SVGAGI. The CDR3 nucleotides read TGTGCCAGCAGTTACAGCGGGGACGGCGAGCTGGAGACCCAGTACTTC. Translated: CASSYSGDGELETQYF.

This clone appeared a few times. The chain has TRBV7-9 and TRBJ1-2; D is perhaps TRBD1 (6 bases). The CDR3 is 12 amino acids. The V gene's germline CDR1 is SEHNR and CDR2 FQNEAQ (reference sequence). Trimming removed 5 bases from V and 8 bases from J, with 12 bases in between. The chain's CDR3 is CASSPETGGYTF. CDR3 coding DNA: TGTGCCAGCAGCCCGGAGACAGGAGGCTACACCTTC. The variable domain in full, with the rest retrieved from reference TRBV7-9 and TRBJ1-2, is DTGVSQNPRHKITKRGQNVTFRCDPISEHNRLYWYRQTLGQGPEFLTYFQNEAQLEKSRLLSDRFSAERPKGSFSTLEIQRTEQGDSAMYLCASSPETGGYTFGSGTRLTVV.

The chain uses TRBV18 and TRBJ1-5; D is unresolved. The CDR3 is 15 amino acids. V lost 1 base, J lost 1 base, and 8 bases lay in between. Per the germline V gene, CDR1 is KGHSH and CDR2 is LQKENI. The chain's CDR3 is CASSPHPGSNQPQHF. The CDR3 DNA reads as TGTGCCAGCTCACCACACCCCGGGAGCAATCAGCCCCAGCATTTT.

This clone occurred a few times. The V gene is TRBV9, the J gene TRBJ1-4; the match to TRBD1 covers 7 bases. The CDR3 length is 16 residues. Germline V gene data show CDR1 as SGDLS and CDR2 as YYNGEE. V gave up 3 bases and J gave up 4 bases; unmatched junction bases: 9. CDR3 amino acids: CASSATGALGNEKLFF. CDR3 sequence (DNA): TGTGCCAGCAGCGCAACAGGGGCTTTAGGTAATGAAAAACTGTTTTTT.

V gene TRBV9 combines with J gene TRBJ2-3; perhaps TRBD1 as D (6 bases). The CDR3 covers 17 residues. The V gene lost 0 bases and the J gene lost 0 bases, with 14 bases spanning the gap. In germline, CDR1 is SGDLS, CDR2 YYNGEE. CDR3 nucleotide sequence: TGTGCCAGCAGCGTAGCTACAGGGCCATATAGCACAGATACGCAGTATTTT. This sequence encodes CASSVATGPYSTDTQYF.

This clone was seen a single time. The rearrangement links TRBV7-9 to TRBJ2-7; the match to TRBD1 covers 11 bases. Germline V lookup: CDR1 SEHNR, CDR2 FQNEAQ (reference sequence). The CDR3 consists of 14 residues. Germline trimming cut 5 bases from V and 6 bases from J; bases unmatched to any gene: 6. CDR3 in amino acids: CASSLGDRGSEQYF. For the CDR3, the DNA is TGTGCCAGCAGCCTAGGGGACAGGGGGTCCGAGCAGTACTTC.

This chain connects TRBV19 to TRBJ2-1; a weak D match, TRBD2 (6 bases). Per germline, CDR1 LNHDA and CDR2 SQIVND (reference sequence). The CDR3 sequence is 16 residues long. Trimming cost V 3 bases and J 5 bases, with 17 bases left between them. The CDR3 is CASSITGEGPNNEQFF. DNA for the CDR3: TGTGCCAGTAGTATCACGGGGGAAGGTCCCAACAATGAGCAGTTCTTC.

This clone was detected a few times. In nucleotides, the CDR3 is TGTGCCATTCTGGCGGGGGGGAGCACAGATACGCAGTATTTT. Translating gives CAILAGGSTDTQYF. The rearrangement uses TRBV2 and TRBJ2-3, with 9 bases fitting TRBD2. This CDR3 has 14 amino acids. V shed 10 bases, J shed 0 bases, and the junction held 5 bases outside the gene matches. Germline-derived CDR1 and CDR2 are SNHLY and FYNNEI.

This clone was recorded only once. The chain combines TRBV7-6 with TRBJ1-6; D is possibly TRBD1 (5 bases). Trimming removed 1 base at V and 1 base at J, with 11 bases between. Per germline, CDR1 SGHVS and CDR2 FNYEAQ. CDR3 size: 17 residues. This CDR3 reads CASSLGAGGSYNSPLHF. The DNA of the CDR3 is TGTGCCAGCAGCTTAGGAGCCGGGGGTTCCTATAATTCACCCCTCCACTTT.

V usage is TRBV18 and J usage is TRBJ2-1, with 12 positions matching TRBD2. V lost 5 bases to trimming and J lost 9 bases; unmatched junction nucleotides: 8. From germline, CDR1 is KGHSH and CDR2 LQKENI. This CDR3 has 15 residues. CDR3 in amino acids: CASSSTSGSRGEQFF. Written as DNA, the CDR3 is TGTGCCAGCTCATCGACTAGCGGGAGCCGGGGTGAGCAGTTCTTC.

This chain connects TRBV5-1 to TRBJ1-1; 7 bases are a match to TRBD1. The germline V gene has CDR1 SGHRS and CDR2 YFSETQ. This CDR3 has 16 residues. The ends lost 3 bases at V and 1 base at J; junction bases unmatched: 9. CDR3: CASSWDSLIRNTEAFF. The CDR3 DNA sequence: TGCGCCAGCAGCTGGGACAGCTTAATACGGAACACTGAAGCTTTCTTT. The variable domain in full, with the rest retrieved from reference TRBV5-1 and TRBJ1-1, is KAGVTQTPRYLIKTRGQQVTLSCSPISGHRSVSWYQQTPGQGLQFLFEYFSETQRNKGNFPGRFSGRQFSNSRSEMNVSTLELGDSALYLCASSWDSLIRNTEAFFGQGTRLTVV.